This entry describes one T cell receptor beta chain. The sample is drawn from a study of blood T cells in healthy people across ages. The CDR3 extends over 13 amino acids. V gave up 4 bases and J gave up 2 bases; unmatched junction bases: 2. Germline CDR1 reads SQVTM; CDR2 reads ANQGSEA. A second PCR of 7 to 11 cycles used a sample-barcoded 5' primer and a J-beta primer mix. MiXCR, applied by TCRdb to the 5' RACE reads, yields one record per CDR3 protein. Here the sample spans about 1,400,000 distinct CDR3 sequences, 40% to 50% being singletons. This clonotype originated in a woman under 30 in good health. Specimen: blood. The chain joins TRBV29-1 to TRBJ2-3; 8 bases align to TRBD2. The CDR3 DNA follows: TGCAGCGTTGTGGGACTAGTCACAGATACGCAGTATTTT. It specifies CSVVGLVTDTQYF.